This T cell receptor beta chain was obtained from a study of OX40 agonist ivuxolimab in advanced cancers. Profiling relied on immunoSEQ multiplex PCR, and the TCRdb table lists in-frame clones only, not all of them. The sample yields more than 35,000 clones, 60% to 85% seen once. CDR3 length: 14 residues. The germline V gene has CDR1 SGHNT and CDR2 YYREEE (reference sequence). The ends were cut back, 3 bases at V and 8 bases at J, with 14 bases in the middle. The sample was CD4+ or CD8+ T cells sorted from blood, taken in a trial of the OX40 agonist ivuxolimab. This TCR was sampled from an adult with an advanced solid tumor such as melanoma, head and neck, liver or kidney cancer. The rearrangement links TRBV5-4 to TRBJ2-2; tentatively, D is TRBD2 (5 bases). CDR3 bases: TGTGCCAGCAGCTCCCTAGCCTTGCCTGGGGAGCTGTTTTTT. Translated, it gives CASSSLALPGELFF.